This is a list of T cell receptor beta chains from one sample in a study of T cells in Graves' hyperthyroidism and ophthalmopathy. MiXCR, applied by TCRdb to the multiplex PCR reads, yields one record per CDR3 protein. The sample holds about 210,000 distinct CDR3 sequences, roughly a sixth seen once. The sample was blood. The receptor source for this set is a man between 45 and 60 years old with Graves' hyperthyroidism. Each CDR3 is given without its conserved first and last residue.

TRBJ1-5 | TRBV7-2 | ASSLSAGSNQPQH
TRBJ1-5 | TRBV20-1 | SASDRVNQPQH
TRBJ2-3 | TRBV7-9 | ASRRGGSTDTQY
TRBJ2-7 | TRBV20-1 | SARDSYAYEQY
TRBJ1-5 | TRBV5-1 | ASSLTGVEQPQH
TRBJ2-3 | TRBV28 | ASATQRGQY
TRBJ2-6 | TRBV11-2 | ASSSLRVGRGKRSGANVLT
TRBJ1-1 | TRBV18 | ASSLTGTGETEAF
TRBJ2-2 | TRBV29-1 | SVAPQGVRDGLF
TRBJ1-6 | TRBV10-2 | ASSEADSPLH
TRBJ2-3 | TRBV27 | ASSFGGEADTQY
TRBJ2-5 | TRBV28 | ATVGGAGETQY
TRBJ2-3 | TRBV28 | ASSSEGGRVYTQY
TRBJ2-2 | TRBV20-1 | SACSSVTGELF
TRBJ1-4 | TRBV5-6 | ASSLDVWDRGEKLF
TRBJ2-2 | TRBV5-8 | ASSLAVGTPNTGELF
TRBJ2-7 | TRBV2 | ASSEGLAGAYEQY
TRBJ2-5 | TRBV6-1 | ASSEVLGDKTQH
TRBJ2-7 | TRBV12-3/TRBV12-4 | ASSPEGQGYEQY
TRBJ2-3 | TRBV6-1 | ASSEEVGGNTDTQY
TRBJ1-3 | TRBV13 | ASSLGDGSGNTIY
- | TRBV11-2 | ASSLDRGTGNTDTQH
TRBJ2-5 | TRBV7-9 | ASRTAQETQY
TRBJ2-1 | TRBV10-3 | AITPTSGLEQF
TRBJ2-7 | TRBV29-1 | SVGFSPREQY
TRBJ1-6 | TRBV25-1 | ASSDTGDTPLH
TRBJ2-3 | TRBV11-2 | ASSLQTGLDTQY
TRBJ2-3 | TRBV24-1 | ATKGGPSTDTQY
TRBJ2-7 | TRBV2 | ASSVIAGGNEQY
TRBJ1-1 | TRBV18 | ASSPQVMNTEAF
TRBJ1-1 | TRBV7-9 | ASRSRFTGTNTEAF
TRBJ2-1 | TRBV20-1 | SAIDPRQGYNEQF
TRBJ1-2 | TRBV28 | ASSAFQGYGYT